The 17 T cell receptor beta chains below all came from one sample that was sequenced in a study of response to subunit inactivated influenza vaccine. TCRdb redid the calling of the RT-PCR reads with MiXCR, one entry per CDR3 protein. The sample holds some 500,000 distinct CDR3 sequences, more than 15% seen once. The sequenced sample was CD4+ T cells sorted from PBMCs, obtained roughly 24 months after vaccination. Receptor source: a man between 45 and 75 years old who received an inactivated influenza vaccine.

This chain uses TRBV20-1 with TRBJ1-6; D unclear. CDR3 length: 15 residues. V lost 3 bases to trimming and J lost 6 bases, with 15 bases between them. Germline-derived CDR1 and CDR2 are DFQATT and SNEGSKA (reference sequence). The CDR3 is CSARYGGGVNSPLHF. As DNA, the CDR3 is TGCAGTGCTAGGTACGGTGGCGGAGTTAATTCACCCCTCCACTTT.

This clonotype was counted only a few times. The chain uses TRBV20-1 and TRBJ1-5; weak D call: TRBD1 (6 bases). Trimming left V 5 bases short and J 0 bases short, with 17 bases between. CDR3 size: 16 residues. The germline CDR1 and CDR2 sequences are DFQATT and SNEGSKA (reference sequence). The CDR3 spells CSARKWTDYSNQPQHF. CDR3 in DNA: TGCAGTGCTCGGAAATGGACAGATTATAGCAATCAGCCCCAGCATTTT.

The chain links TRBV29-1 to TRBJ1-1; D might be TRBD1 (5 bases). This CDR3 has 14 residues. Germline-derived CDR1 and CDR2 are SQVTM and ANQGSEA. The V end lost 1 base, the J end lost 5 bases, and 14 bases lay between the germline ends. The DNA of the CDR3 is TGCAGCGTTGAAGTTCAGGGAAGTTGGACTGAAGCTTTCTTT. Translation gives CSVEVQGSWTEAFF.

The CDR3 is CSTSNSFSSYEQYF. The DNA for the CDR3 is TGCAGTACCAGTAACAGTTTTTCATCCTACGAGCAGTACTTC. This sequence joins TRBV29-1 and TRBJ2-7; no clear D. This CDR3 is built from 14 residues. In germline, CDR1 is SQVTM, CDR2 ANQGSEA.

This clonotype counts as medium-sized. This chain connects TRBV4-3 to TRBJ2-2; possible D gene TRBD2, 5 bases. Trimming took 1 base from V and 6 from J, leaving 9 bases between them. Germline V lookup: CDR1 LGHNA, CDR2 YSLEER. The CDR3 length is 14 residues. DNA of the CDR3: TGCGCCAGCAGCCAAGGGGGTAGCGCCGGGGAGCTGTTTTTT. This codes for CASSQGGSAGELFF.

CDR3 protein: CASSYGTGAEQYF. CDR3 DNA: TGCGCCAGCAGCTATGGGACAGGGGCCGAGCAGTACTTC. The chain combines TRBV5-1 with TRBJ2-7; 10 nucleotides agree with TRBD1. V gave up 3 bases and J gave up 6 bases; unmatched junction bases: 3. The CDR3 consists of 13 residues. Germline lookup yields CDR1 SGHRS and CDR2 YFSETQ.

This clonotype was seen only a few times. This chain joins TRBV4-3 and TRBJ2-1, with TRBD1 matching 8 bases. The V gene's germline CDR1 is LGHNA and CDR2 YSLEER. The V and J ends lost 4 bases and 5 bases, in that order; junction bases with no gene match: 10. The CDR3 extends over 16 amino acids. CDR3 DNA sequence: TGCGCCAGCAGCCTCGCAGGGGGCGCCCGGAACAATGAGCAGTTCTTC. Translated, it gives CASSLAGGARNNEQFF.

The chain joins TRBV3-1 to TRBJ2-1; D is possibly TRBD1 (5 bases). Germline V gene data show CDR1 as LGHDT and CDR2 as YNNKEL (reference sequence). V was clipped by 4 bases and J by 2 bases, with 15 bases between them. The CDR3 totals 16 residues. In DNA, the CDR3 is TGTGCCAGCAGCCCCTTGGGTAGGGGTACCTACAATGAGCAGTTCTTC. This sequence encodes CASSPLGRGTYNEQFF.

This sequence joins TRBV7-2 and TRBJ2-3; 7 bases align to TRBD2. This CDR3 region has 15 residues. V shed 5 bases, J shed 3 bases, and the junction held 8 bases outside the gene matches. Germline CDR1 SGHTA, CDR2 FQGNSA. CDR3 in DNA: TGTGCCAGCAGCAAAGCGGGCGGGGGAACAGATACGCAGTATTTT. Amino acids: CASSKAGGGTDTQYF.

This chain joins TRBV11-2 and TRBJ2-7, with 11 bases lining up with TRBD2. In germline, CDR1 is SGHAT, CDR2 FQNNGV. The CDR3 consists of 15 residues. Trimming cost V 1 base and J 10 bases; bases outside gene matches: 9. CDR3 sequence: CASSLVRLAGGEQYF. The DNA for the CDR3 is TGTGCCAGCAGCTTAGTTCGCCTAGCGGGGGGCGAACAGTACTTC.

The chain is built from TRBV7-2 and TRBJ2-7; D is ambiguous. The germline V and J ends were trimmed by 5 bases and 2 bases, with 10 bases remaining between them. The CDR3 spans 13 residues. Germline assignment: CDR1 SGHTA and CDR2 FQGNSA. In DNA, the CDR3 is TGTGCCAGCAGCAATAATAACGCCTACGAGCAGTACTTC. Translated, it gives CASSNNNAYEQYF.

This clonotype occurred a few times. At one end the junction does not follow the germline gene, possibly because of a read error. The gene calls are TRBV7-2 and TRBJ2-3; D is possibly TRBD2 (6 bases). CDR3 length: 13 amino acids. From germline, CDR1 is SGHTA and CDR2 FQGNSA. The CDR3 DNA reads TGTGCCAGCAGTTTAGACGTCGCGGGGTGGCAGTATTTT. It specifies CASSLDVAGWQYF.

The gene calls are TRBV4-1 and TRBJ2-2; 8 bases agree with TRBD1. The CDR3 is made up of 14 amino acids. The germline V gene encodes CDR1 MGHRA and CDR2 YSYEKL. Losses at the gene ends were 10 bases for V and 3 bases for J; bases not matched to a gene: 7. In DNA form, the CDR3 reads TGCGCCATTCGGTCAGGGGGCGACACCGGGGAGCTGTTTTTT. Translating it yields CAIRSGGDTGELFF.

The chain combines TRBV3-1 with TRBJ2-2; tentatively, D is TRBD1 (6 bases). With 3 bases removed from V and 7 bases from J, the gap between germline ends came to 12 bases. The CDR3 extends over 14 amino acids. Germline assignment: CDR1 LGHDT and CDR2 YNNKEL (reference sequence). In DNA, the CDR3 is TGTGCCAGCAGCCATGGACAGTATAACGGGGAGCTGTTTTTT. Translated: CASSHGQYNGELFF.

A few counts support this clonotype. The chain combines TRBV29-1 with TRBJ2-7; 9 nucleotides agree with TRBD2. Per germline, CDR1 SQVTM and CDR2 ANQGSEA. Losses at the gene ends were 4 bases for V and 6 bases for J; bases not matched to a gene: 10. This CDR3 contains 14 residues. CDR3 DNA: TGCAGCGTTGCCCTCCGCGGACTAGCGTCCGAGCAGTACTTC. It translates to CSVALRGLASEQYF.

This clonotype has more than one count but fewer than ten. V is TRBV29-1 and J is TRBJ2-7; weak D call: TRBD1 (5 bases). V shed 6 bases and J shed 2 bases, with 11 bases lying between them. CDR1 and CDR2 from the germline V gene are SQVTM and ANQGSEA. This CDR3 spans 12 amino acids. This chain's CDR3 is CSVATAPYEQYF. CDR3 coding DNA: TGCAGCGTCGCGACAGCTCCCTACGAGCAGTACTTC.

This clonotype was recorded a few times. The genes are TRBV7-2 and TRBJ2-3; 10 bases agree with TRBD2. The V segment lost 2 bases and the J segment 2 bases; nucleotides outside the gene matches: 4. Germline loops: CDR1 SGHTA, CDR2 FQGNSA. The CDR3 loop spans 16 amino acids. CDR3 sequence (DNA): TGTGCCAGCAGCTTAAAACTAGCGGGGTCCACAGATACGCAGTATTTT. Translated, it gives CASSLKLAGSTDTQYF.